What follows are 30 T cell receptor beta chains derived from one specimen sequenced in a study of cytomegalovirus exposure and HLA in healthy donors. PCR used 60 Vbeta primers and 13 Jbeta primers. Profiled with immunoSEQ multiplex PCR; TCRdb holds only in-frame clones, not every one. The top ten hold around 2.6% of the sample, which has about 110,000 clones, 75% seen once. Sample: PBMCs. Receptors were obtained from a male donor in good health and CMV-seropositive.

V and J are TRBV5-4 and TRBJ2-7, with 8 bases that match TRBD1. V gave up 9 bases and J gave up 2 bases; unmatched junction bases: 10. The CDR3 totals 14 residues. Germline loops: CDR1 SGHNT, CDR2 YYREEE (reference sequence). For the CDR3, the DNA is TGTGCCACCAGTGGACAGGGAGTCCCCTACGAGCAGTACTTC. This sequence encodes CATSGQGVPYEQYF.

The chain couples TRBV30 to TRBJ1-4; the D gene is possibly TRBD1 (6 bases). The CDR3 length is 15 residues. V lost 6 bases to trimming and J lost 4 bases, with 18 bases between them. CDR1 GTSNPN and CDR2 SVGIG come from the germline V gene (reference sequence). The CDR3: CACLLWGPGNEKLFF. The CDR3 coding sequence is TGTGCCTGCCTCCTCTGGGGGCCGGGTAATGAAAAACTGTTTTTT.

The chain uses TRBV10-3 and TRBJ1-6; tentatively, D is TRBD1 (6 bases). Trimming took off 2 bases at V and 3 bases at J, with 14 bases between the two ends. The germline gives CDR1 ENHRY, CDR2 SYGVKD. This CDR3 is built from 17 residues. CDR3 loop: CAISEVQGKYYNSPLHF. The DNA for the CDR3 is TGTGCCATCAGTGAGGTTCAGGGGAAGTACTATAATTCACCCCTCCACTTT.

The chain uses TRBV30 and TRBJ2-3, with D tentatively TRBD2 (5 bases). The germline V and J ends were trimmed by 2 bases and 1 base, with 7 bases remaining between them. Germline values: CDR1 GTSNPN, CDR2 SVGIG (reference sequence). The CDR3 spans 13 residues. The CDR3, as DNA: TGTGCCTGGAGTTTGAGGGGCACAGATACGCAGTATTTT. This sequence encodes CAWSLRGTDTQYF.

CDR3: CASSLFTDSYEQYF. The CDR3 region has the DNA TGCGCCAGCAGCTTGTTTACAGACTCCTACGAGCAGTACTTC. The rearrangement uses TRBV5-1 and TRBJ2-7; D not certain. Germline V CDR1 and CDR2: SGHRS, YFSETQ. The ends were cut back, 1 base at V and 0 bases at J, with 8 bases in the middle. CDR3 length: 14 amino acids.

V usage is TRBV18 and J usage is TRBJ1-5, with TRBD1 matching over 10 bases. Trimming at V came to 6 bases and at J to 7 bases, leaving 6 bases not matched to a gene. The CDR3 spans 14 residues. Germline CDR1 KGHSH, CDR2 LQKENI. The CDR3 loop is CASSGTGAGQPQHF. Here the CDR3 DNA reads TGTGCCAGCTCCGGGACAGGGGCCGGGCAGCCCCAGCATTTT. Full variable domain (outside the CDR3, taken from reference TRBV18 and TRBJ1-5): NAGVMQNPRHLVRRRGQEARLRCSPMKGHSHVYWYRQLPEEGLKFMVYLQKENIIDESGMPKERFSAEFPKEGPSILRIQQVVRGDSAAYFCASSGTGAGQPQHFGDGTRLSIL.

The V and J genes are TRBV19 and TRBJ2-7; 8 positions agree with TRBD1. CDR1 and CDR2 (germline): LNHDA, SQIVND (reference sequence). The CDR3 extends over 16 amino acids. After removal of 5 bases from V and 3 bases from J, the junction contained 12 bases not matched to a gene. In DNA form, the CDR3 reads TGTGCCAGTAGTGGGGGGCCGGGACAGGTCATCTACGAGCAGTACTTC. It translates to CASSGGPGQVIYEQYF.

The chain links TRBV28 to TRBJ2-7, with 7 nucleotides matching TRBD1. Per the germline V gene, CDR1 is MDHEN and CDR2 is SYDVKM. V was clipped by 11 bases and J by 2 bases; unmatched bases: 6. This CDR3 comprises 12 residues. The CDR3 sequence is CAGRTGPYEQYF. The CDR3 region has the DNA TGTGCCGGAAGGACAGGCCCCTACGAGCAGTACTTC.

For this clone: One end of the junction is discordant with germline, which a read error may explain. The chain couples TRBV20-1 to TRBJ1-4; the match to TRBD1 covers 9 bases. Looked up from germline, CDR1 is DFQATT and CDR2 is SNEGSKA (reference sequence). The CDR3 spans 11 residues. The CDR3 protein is CSAARGDRVYF. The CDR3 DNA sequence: TGCAGTGCTGCCCGGGGGGACAGGGTTTATTTT.

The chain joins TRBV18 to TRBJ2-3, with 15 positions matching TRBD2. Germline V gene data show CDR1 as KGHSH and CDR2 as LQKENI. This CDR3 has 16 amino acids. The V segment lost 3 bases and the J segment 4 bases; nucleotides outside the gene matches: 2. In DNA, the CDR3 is TGTGCCAGCTCACCCCGGACTAGCGGGGGGGCAGATACGCAGTATTTT. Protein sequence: CASSPRTSGGADTQYF. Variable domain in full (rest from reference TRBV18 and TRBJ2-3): NAGVMQNPRHLVRRRGQEARLRCSPMKGHSHVYWYRQLPEEGLKFMVYLQKENIIDESGMPKERFSAEFPKEGPSILRIQQVVRGDSAAYFCASSPRTSGGADTQYFGPGTRLTVL.

CDR3 amino acids: CASSLPSTGRGTDTQYF. CDR3 in DNA: TGTGCCAGCAGCCTCCCAAGTACAGGGAGGGGCACAGATACGCAGTATTTT. The chain recombines TRBV27 with TRBJ2-3; weak D call: TRBD2 (7 bases). V was cut by 6 bases and J by 1 base, with 20 bases left in between. This CDR3 comprises 17 residues. CDR1 MNHEY and CDR2 SMNVEV come from the germline V gene (reference sequence).

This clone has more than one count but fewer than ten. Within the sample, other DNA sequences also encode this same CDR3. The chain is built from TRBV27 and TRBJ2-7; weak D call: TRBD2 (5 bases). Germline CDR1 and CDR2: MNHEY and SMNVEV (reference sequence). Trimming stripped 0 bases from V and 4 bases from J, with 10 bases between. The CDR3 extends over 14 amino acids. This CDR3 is CASSLSSRGYEQYF. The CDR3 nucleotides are TGTGCCAGCAGTTTATCCTCACGGGGATACGAGCAGTACTTC.

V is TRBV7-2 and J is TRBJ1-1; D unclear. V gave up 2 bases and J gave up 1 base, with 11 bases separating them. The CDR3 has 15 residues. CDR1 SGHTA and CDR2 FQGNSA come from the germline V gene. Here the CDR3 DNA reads TGTGCCAGCAGCTTATATGGTGTGAGGAACACTGAAGCTTTCTTT. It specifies CASSLYGVRNTEAFF.

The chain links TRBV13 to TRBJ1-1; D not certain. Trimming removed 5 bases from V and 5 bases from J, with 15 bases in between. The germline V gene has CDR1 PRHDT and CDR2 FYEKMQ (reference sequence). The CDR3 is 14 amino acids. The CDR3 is CASSAVGVRTEAFF. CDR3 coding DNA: TGTGCCAGCAGCGCTGTCGGGGTTAGAACTGAAGCTTTCTTT. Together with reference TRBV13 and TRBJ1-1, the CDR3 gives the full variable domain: AAGVIQSPRHLIKEKRETATLKCYPIPRHDTVYWYQQGPGQDPQFLISFYEKMQSDKGSIPDRFSAQQFSDYHSELNMSSLELGDSALYFCASSAVGVRTEAFFGQGTRLTVV.

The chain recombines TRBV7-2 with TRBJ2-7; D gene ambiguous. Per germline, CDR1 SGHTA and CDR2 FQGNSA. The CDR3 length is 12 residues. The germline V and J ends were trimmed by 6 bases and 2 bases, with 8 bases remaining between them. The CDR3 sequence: CASSSPAYEQYF. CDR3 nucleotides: TGTGCCAGCAGTTCTCCTGCCTACGAGCAGTACTTC.

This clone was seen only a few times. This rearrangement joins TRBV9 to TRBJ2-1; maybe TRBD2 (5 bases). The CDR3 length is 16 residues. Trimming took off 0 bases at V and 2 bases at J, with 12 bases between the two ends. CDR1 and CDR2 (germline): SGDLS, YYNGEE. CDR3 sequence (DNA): TGTGCCAGCAGCGTAGTTGGGAGCGAACCCTACAATGAGCAGTTCTTC. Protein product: CASSVVGSEPYNEQFF. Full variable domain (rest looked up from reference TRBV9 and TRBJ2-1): DSGVTQTPKHLITATGQRVTLRCSPRSGDLSVYWYQQSLDQGLQFLIQYYNGEERAKGNILERFSAQQFPDLHSELNLSSLELGDSALYFCASSVVGSEPYNEQFFGPGTRLTVL.

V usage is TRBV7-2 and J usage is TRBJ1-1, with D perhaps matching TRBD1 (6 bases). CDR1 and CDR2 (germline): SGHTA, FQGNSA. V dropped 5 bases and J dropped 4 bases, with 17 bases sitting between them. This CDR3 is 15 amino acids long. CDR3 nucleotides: TGTGCCAGCAGCCCCGGCGGGGGGCGTCGCACTGAAGCTTTCTTT. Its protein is CASSPGGGRRTEAFF.

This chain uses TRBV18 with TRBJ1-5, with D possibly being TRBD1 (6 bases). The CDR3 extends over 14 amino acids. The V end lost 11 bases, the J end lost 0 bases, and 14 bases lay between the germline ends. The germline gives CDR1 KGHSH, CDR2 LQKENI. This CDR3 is CASTRGYSNQPQHF. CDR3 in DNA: TGTGCCTCCACTAGGGGGTATAGCAATCAGCCCCAGCATTTT.

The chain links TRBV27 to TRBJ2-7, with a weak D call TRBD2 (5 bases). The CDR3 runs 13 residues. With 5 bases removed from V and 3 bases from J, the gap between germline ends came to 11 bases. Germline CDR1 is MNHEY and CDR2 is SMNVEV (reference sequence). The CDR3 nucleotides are TGTGCCAGCAGTCTCGGACGGGGCTACGAGCAGTACTTC. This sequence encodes CASSLGRGYEQYF.

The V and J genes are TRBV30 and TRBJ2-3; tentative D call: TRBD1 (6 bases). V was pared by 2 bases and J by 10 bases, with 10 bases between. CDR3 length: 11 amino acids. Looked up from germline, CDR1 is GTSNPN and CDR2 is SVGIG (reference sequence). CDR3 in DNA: TGTGCCTGGAGTCCTAGGGGGTCGCAGTATTTT. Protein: CAWSPRGSQYF.

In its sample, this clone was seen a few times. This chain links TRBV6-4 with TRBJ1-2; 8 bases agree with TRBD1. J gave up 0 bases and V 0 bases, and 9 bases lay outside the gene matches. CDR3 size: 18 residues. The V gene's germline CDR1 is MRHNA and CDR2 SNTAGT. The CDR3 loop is CASSDSSTGGRTNYGYTF. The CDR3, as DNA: TGTGCCAGCAGTGACTCGAGCACAGGGGGACGTACTAACTATGGCTACACCTTC.

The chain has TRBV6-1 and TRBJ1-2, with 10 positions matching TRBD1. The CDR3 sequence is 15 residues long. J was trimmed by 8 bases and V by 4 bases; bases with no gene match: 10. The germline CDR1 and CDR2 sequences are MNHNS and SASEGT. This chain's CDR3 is CASSGTGTGALGYTF. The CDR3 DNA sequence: TGTGCCAGCAGTGGAACCGGGACAGGGGCGCTAGGCTACACCTTC.

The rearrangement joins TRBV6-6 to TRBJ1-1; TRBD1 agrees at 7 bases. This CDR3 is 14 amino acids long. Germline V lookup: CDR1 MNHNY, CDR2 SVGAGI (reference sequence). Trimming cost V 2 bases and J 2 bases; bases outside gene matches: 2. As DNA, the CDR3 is TGTGCCAGCAGTTACCACAGGGGTAACACTGAAGCTTTCTTT. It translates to CASSYHRGNTEAFF.

DNA of the CDR3: TGTGCCGGGGGACTAGCGGGAGTTGTGTCCTACGAGCAGTACTTC. Protein product: CAGGLAGVVSYEQYF. The V call is TRBV2, the J call TRBJ2-7; 14 bases map to TRBD2. Losses at the gene ends were 11 bases for V and 1 base for J; bases not matched to a gene: 7. CDR1 and CDR2 from the germline V gene are SNHLY and FYNNEI. The length of the CDR3 is 15 residues.

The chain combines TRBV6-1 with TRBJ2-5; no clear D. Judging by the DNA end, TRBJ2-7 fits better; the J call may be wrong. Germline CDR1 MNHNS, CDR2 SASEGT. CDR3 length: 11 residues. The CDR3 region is CASSGTYEQYF. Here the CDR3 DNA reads TGTGCCAGCAGTGGAACCTACGAGCAGTACTTC.

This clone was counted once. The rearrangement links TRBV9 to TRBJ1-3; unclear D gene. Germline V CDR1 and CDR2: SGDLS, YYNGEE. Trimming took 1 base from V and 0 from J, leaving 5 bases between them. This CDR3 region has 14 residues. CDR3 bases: TGTGCCAGCAGCGTACGCGGCTCTGGAAACACCATATATTTT. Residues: CASSVRGSGNTIYF.

CDR3 in amino acids: CASSLEFSSDTIYF. CDR3 in DNA: TGTGCCAGCAGTTTAGAATTTTCCAGCGACACCATATATTTT. The chain employs TRBV28 and TRBJ1-3; D is undetermined. Germline assignment: CDR1 MDHEN and CDR2 SYDVKM. Trimming left V 2 bases short and J 8 bases short, with 13 bases between. This CDR3 is 14 amino acids long. Complete variable domain (other parts from reference TRBV28 and TRBJ1-3): DVKVTQSSRYLVKRTGEKVFLECVQDMDHENMFWYRQDPGLGLRLIYFSYDVKMKEKGDIPEGYSVSREKKERFSLILESASTNQTSMYLCASSLEFSSDTIYFGEGSWLTVV.

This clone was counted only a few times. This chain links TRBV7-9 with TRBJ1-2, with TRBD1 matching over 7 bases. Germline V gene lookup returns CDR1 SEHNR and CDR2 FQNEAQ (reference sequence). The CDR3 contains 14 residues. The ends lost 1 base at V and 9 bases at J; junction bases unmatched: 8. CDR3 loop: CASSLGRQGGSYTF. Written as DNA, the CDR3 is TGTGCCAGCAGCTTAGGTCGACAGGGAGGTAGCTACACCTTC.

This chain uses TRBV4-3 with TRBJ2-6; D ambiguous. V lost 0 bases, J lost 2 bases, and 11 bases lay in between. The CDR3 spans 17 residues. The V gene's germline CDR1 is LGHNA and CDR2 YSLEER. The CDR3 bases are TGCGCCAGCAGCCAAGATACCGGCCGGGCTGGGGCCAACGTCCTGACTTTC. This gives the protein CASSQDTGRAGANVLTF.

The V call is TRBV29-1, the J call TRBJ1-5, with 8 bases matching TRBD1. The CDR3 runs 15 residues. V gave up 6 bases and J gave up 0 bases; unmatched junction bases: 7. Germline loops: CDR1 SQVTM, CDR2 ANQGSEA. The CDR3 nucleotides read TGCAGCGTGGGCAGGACAGGGTATAGCAATCAGCCCCAGCATTTT. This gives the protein CSVGRTGYSNQPQHF.